These 3 T cell receptor beta chains were all obtained from the same sample, sequenced in a study of blood T cell repertoires in COVID-19 (dated by TCRdb to 2019 to 2021). Libraries were built with the immunoSEQ multiplex PCR assay. TCRdb obtained this table from immuneACCESS and retained in-frame rearrangements with V and J assigned. These tables miss some clones; where compared with another copy, unresolved V genes account for less than half of the shortfall, and the remainder is unexplained. For this sample the table gives 140,000 or so clones, of which about 84% were detected only once. The top ten hold roughly 1.7% of the sample. Sequenced: PBMCs or T cells enriched from blood (not recorded which). The source is a woman aged 18-29 years who had been exposed to COVID-19.

V is TRBV11-1 and J is TRBJ2-3, with no clear D. There are 15 residues in the CDR3. Germline CDR1 is SGHAT and CDR2 is FQDESV (reference sequence). V was pared by 5 bases and J by 1 base, with 13 bases between. The CDR3 spells CASSPRLSGTDTQYF. In DNA form, the CDR3 reads TGTGCCAGCAGCCCTCGGTTGAGTGGCACAGATACGCAGTATTTT.

The chain is built from TRBV7-9 and TRBJ2-7, with 9 bases aligning to TRBD1. Germline values: CDR1 SEHNR, CDR2 FQNEAQ (reference sequence). The CDR3 contains 17 residues. The V and J ends lost 2 bases and 9 bases, in that order; junction bases with no gene match: 17. As DNA, the CDR3 is TGTGCCAGCAGCTTATTCTCTCGGACAGGGGTGACAGAGGGGCAGTACTTC. It codes for CASSLFSRTGVTEGQYF.

The chain links TRBV27 to TRBJ2-5; 7 bases match TRBD1. J gave up 1 base and V 8 bases, and 13 bases lay outside the gene matches. This CDR3 has 16 residues. Germline-derived CDR1 and CDR2 are MNHEY and SMNVEV (reference sequence). The CDR3 loop is CASGRSYDRAQETQYF. The CDR3 nucleotides read TGTGCCAGCGGACGTTCTTACGACAGGGCCCAAGAGACCCAGTACTTC.